The 14 T cell receptor beta chains in this list originate from one sample, sequenced in a study of response to subunit inactivated influenza vaccine. TCRdb itself ran the RT-PCR reads through MiXCR, one entry per CDR3 protein. The repertoire consists of roughly 760,000 distinct CDR3 sequences, with over 20% occurring once and the leading ten covering about 9.4%. The sequenced sample was PBMCs from blood, obtained 5 to 6 days after vaccination. The receptors derive from a man between 50 and 59 years old who received an inactivated influenza vaccine.

This clonotype appeared a few times. The V and J genes are TRBV2 and TRBJ2-1; D call uncertain. The CDR3 consists of 15 residues. Germline V gene lookup returns CDR1 SNHLY and CDR2 FYNNEI. Trimming left V 6 bases short and J 4 bases short, with 16 bases between. Written as DNA, the CDR3 is TGTGCCAGCAGGGCTCCCGGGCCCCTATACAATGAGCAGTTCTTC. Amino acid sequence: CASRAPGPLYNEQFF.

This clonotype was observed a few times. The J gene is TRBJ2-7, the V gene TRBV29-1; perhaps D is TRBD1 or TRBD2 (7 bases each). Germline V gene data show CDR1 as SQVTM and CDR2 as ANQGSEA. The CDR3 runs to 13 residues. Trimming shortened V by 1 base and J by 7 bases, and 14 bases separated the two germline ends. The CDR3 loop is CSVEGQGGGEQYF. CDR3 coding DNA: TGCAGCGTTGAAGGGCAGGGGGGGGGTGAGCAGTACTTC.

This sequence joins TRBV11-2 and TRBJ2-1; a possible D gene is TRBD2 (6 bases). V lost 5 bases and J lost 2, with 16 bases in between. The germline V gene has CDR1 SGHAT and CDR2 FQNNGV. The CDR3 loop spans 16 amino acids. The CDR3 region is CASSATGDPAYNEQFF. In DNA form, the CDR3 reads TGTGCCAGCAGCGCAACGGGGGACCCTGCCTACAATGAGCAGTTCTTC.

The J gene is TRBJ1-2, the V gene TRBV2, with unresolved D. With 8 bases removed from V and 6 bases from J, the gap between germline ends came to 7 bases. The CDR3 length is 10 residues. Germline lookup yields CDR1 SNHLY and CDR2 FYNNEI. CDR3 DNA: TGTGCCAGCGTAGGGAATGGCTACACCTTC. Protein: CASVGNGYTF.

The J gene is TRBJ2-3, the V gene TRBV5-1; TRBD2 agrees at 16 bases. The CDR3 is 19 amino acids. The germline V gene has CDR1 SGHRS and CDR2 YFSETQ. Trimming at V came to 3 bases and at J to 4 bases, leaving 11 bases not matched to a gene. The CDR3 loop reads CASSSLGLAGGPAADTQYF. The CDR3 coding sequence is TGCGCCAGCAGCTCGTTGGGACTAGCGGGAGGGCCGGCGGCAGATACGCAGTATTTT.

This clonotype showed up many times. This rearrangement joins TRBV7-9 to TRBJ2-3; D ambiguous. The V end lost 5 bases, the J end lost 6 bases, and 9 bases lay between the germline ends. The CDR3 has 12 residues. Germline V lookup: CDR1 SEHNR, CDR2 FQNEAQ (reference sequence). The DNA for the CDR3 is TGTGCCAGCAGCCATACTGCGGATACGCAGTATTTT. This sequence encodes CASSHTADTQYF.

This clonotype was recorded at least ten times. This rearrangement joins TRBV5-1 to TRBJ1-1; TRBD1 might be the D (6 bases). The length of the CDR3 is 14 residues. Between the trimmed V and J ends, which lost 0 bases and 1 base, there was a span of 7 bases. Germline V gene data show CDR1 as SGHRS and CDR2 as YFSETQ. DNA for the CDR3: TGCGCCAGCAGCTTGGTACAGGGGAACACTGAAGCTTTCTTT. Translating gives CASSLVQGNTEAFF.

The V call is TRBV4-3, the J call TRBJ2-5; D tentatively reads TRBD1 or TRBD2 (5 bases each). CDR1 and CDR2 from the germline V gene are LGHNA and YSLEER. Deletions cut 0 bases from V and 6 bases from J, with 17 bases between. The CDR3 contains 16 residues. CDR3 DNA sequence: TGCGCCAGCAGCCAAGAGGGTGGGGGTATTAGAAAGACCCAGTACTTC. It specifies CASSQEGGGIRKTQYF.

This clonotype was seen a handful of times. V gene TRBV5-5 combines with J gene TRBJ2-7, with TRBD2 as a possible D gene (6 bases). V lost 0 bases to trimming and J lost 0 bases, with 13 bases between them. The CDR3 extends over 16 amino acids. Germline assignment: CDR1 SGHKS and CDR2 YYEKEE (reference sequence). CDR3 nucleotide sequence: TGTGCCAGCAGCTTGGGGACGGGACTCCGCTCCTACGAGCAGTACTTC. Protein product: CASSLGTGLRSYEQYF.

The sample holds a few counts of this clonotype. The rearrangement links TRBV7-8 to TRBJ2-7; D gene ambiguous. The length of the CDR3 is 13 residues. Germline-derived CDR1 and CDR2 are SGHVS and FQNEAQ. Trimming removed 0 bases at V and 1 base at J, with 4 bases between. The CDR3 DNA sequence: TGTGCCAGCAGCTTAGCGCGGTCCTACGAGCAGTACTTC. This translates into CASSLARSYEQYF.

The chain recombines TRBV6-1 with TRBJ2-1; a possible D gene is TRBD2 (7 bases). The CDR3 runs to 15 residues. Germline values: CDR1 MNHNS, CDR2 SASEGT. Trimming took off 8 bases at V and 10 bases at J, with 24 bases between the two ends. CDR3 amino acids: CASSLRGLRAGEQFF. The CDR3 DNA sequence: TGTGCCAGCTCTTTGCGGGGGCTGAGAGCGGGGGAGCAGTTCTTC.

This clonotype was recorded a few times. The chain carries TRBV29-1 and TRBJ2-1; 13 positions agree with TRBD2. This CDR3 contains 15 residues. The J segment lost 0 bases and the V segment lost 6 bases, leaving 2 bases of the junction unmatched. The germline CDR1 and CDR2 sequences are SQVTM and ANQGSEA. For the CDR3, the DNA is TGCAGCGTCAGACTAGCGGGGGGCTCCTACAATGAGCAGTTCTTC. Amino acid sequence: CSVRLAGGSYNEQFF.

This chain links TRBV7-9 with TRBJ1-1; D is uncertain. V lost 5 bases, J lost 3 bases, and 16 bases lay in between. Germline loops: CDR1 SEHNR, CDR2 FQNEAQ (reference sequence). The CDR3 length is 15 residues. The CDR3 loop is CASSPTGREHTEAFF. The CDR3 DNA reads as TGTGCCAGCAGCCCCACCGGAAGAGAACACACTGAAGCTTTCTTT. Full variable domain (remainder filled in from reference TRBV7-9 and TRBJ1-1): DTGVSQNPRHKITKRGQNVTFRCDPISEHNRLYWYRQTLGQGPEFLTYFQNEAQLEKSRLLSDRFSAERPKGSFSTLEIQRTEQGDSAMYLCASSPTGREHTEAFFGQGTRLTVV.

The rearrangement joins TRBV12-3 or TRBV12-4 to TRBJ2-1; TRBD1 agrees at 12 bases. V lost 1 base to trimming and J lost 9 bases; unmatched junction nucleotides: 1. The CDR3 loop spans 14 amino acids. The CDR3 protein is CASSLGDRGLEQFF. The DNA for the CDR3 is TGTGCCAGCAGTTTAGGGGACAGGGGGCTTGAGCAGTTCTTC.